This record covers a single T cell receptor (beta chain). Its antigen is not identified. The CDR3 runs to 13 residues. Germline V gene data show CDR1 as GTSNPN and CDR2 as SVGIG (reference sequence). V was pared by 0 bases and J by 5 bases, with 4 bases of the junction left unmatched. These data belong to a study of OX40 agonist ivuxolimab in advanced cancers. Study details: Ivuxolimab, an antibody acting as an agonist of OX40 (CD134), was used to treat patients.

Sequencing used immunoSEQ multiplex PCR; TCRdb keeps in-frame clones, though not all of them. This table has approximately 19,000 clones, 84% appearing once. Systemic immunosuppression or autoimmune disease history was grounds to exclude patients. Points from the study as a whole: CD8+ T cells showed, on average, more clonal expansion than CD4+ cells.

Here the sequenced sample was CD4+ or CD8+ T cells sorted from blood, taken in a trial of the OX40 agonist ivuxolimab. The clonotype was recovered from an adult with an advanced solid tumor such as melanoma, head and neck, liver or kidney cancer. This sequence joins TRBV30 and TRBJ2-7; TRBD1 agrees at 7 bases. This CDR3 reads CAWSVQQGHEQYF. CDR3 nucleotide sequence: TGTGCCTGGAGTGTACAACAGGGGCACGAGCAGTACTTC.